These 27 T cell receptor beta chains originate from one sample sequenced in a study of blood T cell repertoires in COVID-19. The table came from immunoSEQ multiplex PCR; TCRdb's copy has only in-frame clones and leaves some out. The profile shows about 160,000 clones, about 80% of them singletons. Sequencing was performed on PBMCs or T cells enriched from blood (not recorded which). These receptors were collected from a woman aged 55 to 70 who had recovered from COVID-19.

This clone appeared a few times. The chain carries TRBV11-3 and TRBJ2-1; perhaps TRBD2 as D (6 bases). CDR3 size: 13 residues. Trimming cost V 1 base and J 10 bases, with 11 bases left between them. The germline V gene has CDR1 SGHNT and CDR2 YENEEA. CDR3: CASSLAPGSEQFF. The CDR3 nucleotides are TGTGCCAGCAGCTTAGCGCCCGGGAGCGAGCAGTTCTTC.

This clone has a single count. The J gene is TRBJ2-3, the V gene TRBV1; the D call TRBD1 from the table was never checked on the DNA. TRBV1 is marked as a pseudogene. The CDR3 has 14 residues. CDR3 nucleotides: TGCACCAGCAGCCAAGCCAGGTCTCCGGATACGCAGTATTTT. It codes for CTSSQARSPDTQYF.

This clone was seen a single time. The gene calls are TRBV11-2 and TRBJ1-2; D ambiguous. CDR3 size: 13 residues. V was trimmed by 3 bases and J by 3 bases, leaving 8 bases between them. Germline V lookup: CDR1 SGHAT, CDR2 FQNNGV. The DNA for the CDR3 is TGTGCCAGCAGCTTGAGGCCCGACTATGGCTACACCTTC. Translating gives CASSLRPDYGYTF. The full variable domain, in which reference TRBV11-2 and TRBJ1-2 provide the parts outside the CDR3, is EAGVAQSPRYKIIEKRQSVAFWCNPISGHATLYWYQQILGQGPKLLIQFQNNGVVDDSQLPKDRFSAERLKGVDSTLKIQPAKLEDSAVYLCASSLRPDYGYTFGSGTRLTVV.

In its sample, this clone was seen once. V and J are TRBV19 and TRBJ1-4, with D tentatively TRBD1 (6 bases). The CDR3 is made up of 16 amino acids. Germline CDR1 is LNHDA and CDR2 is SQIVND (reference sequence). With 4 bases removed from V and 0 bases from J, the gap between germline ends came to 12 bases. CDR3 in DNA: TGTGCCAGTAGTAAAACAGGGCCTGCAACTAATGAAAAACTGTTTTTT. This translates into CASSKTGPATNEKLFF.

The genes are TRBV30 and TRBJ1-6, with D unresolved. Germline V gene sequence: CDR1 GTSNPN, CDR2 SVGIG (reference sequence). Trimming left V 3 bases short and J 0 bases short, with 12 bases between. The CDR3 covers 16 residues. This CDR3 reads CAWRPRPSSYNSPLHF. CDR3 sequence (DNA): TGTGCCTGGAGACCCCGGCCTAGCTCCTATAATTCACCCCTCCACTTT.

CDR3 bases: TGTGCCAGCGTACACATGAACACTGAAGCTTTCTTT. As protein: CASVHMNTEAFF. The chain employs TRBV7-9 and TRBJ1-1; no clear D. CDR1 is SEHNR and CDR2 is FQNEAQ in the germline V gene (reference sequence). V lost 8 bases, J lost 0 bases, and 7 bases lay in between. The CDR3 has 12 residues.

The J gene is TRBJ2-3, the V gene TRBV9, with 12 bases identical to TRBD2. Germline CDR1 and CDR2: SGDLS and YYNGEE. CDR3 length: 20 amino acids. J was trimmed by 0 bases and V by 0 bases; bases with no gene match: 11. The CDR3 region has the DNA TGTGCCAGCAGCGTAGAAACTAGCGGGGGGCCTTTCACTAGCACAGATACGCAGTATTTT. This gives the protein CASSVETSGGPFTSTDTQYF.

The chain links TRBV25-1 to TRBJ2-7; D not resolved. V was trimmed by 4 bases and J by 1 base, leaving 5 bases between them. Germline V gene lookup returns CDR1 MGHDK and CDR2 SYGVNS. The CDR3 loop spans 12 amino acids. CDR3 bases: TGTGCCAGCAGTGTCCTTTCCTACGAGCAGTACTTC. Its translation: CASSVLSYEQYF.

CDR3 bases: TGTGCCAGCAGCGCGCAAAGAACAGATACGCAGTATTTT. Protein sequence: CASSAQRTDTQYF. The rearrangement uses TRBV6-4 and TRBJ2-3; D is ambiguous. Looked up from germline, CDR1 is MRHNA and CDR2 is SNTAGT. V shed 6 bases and J shed 3 bases, with 10 bases lying between them. The CDR3 covers 13 residues.

V and J are TRBV11-2 and TRBJ1-2, with 8 bases aligning to TRBD1. There are 13 residues in the CDR3. The junction had 7 bases not matched to a gene; V was cut back by 5 bases and J by 8 bases. CDR1 SGHAT and CDR2 FQNNGV come from the germline V gene. The CDR3 region has the DNA TGTGCCAGCAGCGAACGGACAGGGAGCGGCTACACCTTC. Its translation is CASSERTGSGYTF.

V and J are TRBV28 and TRBJ2-2; TRBD2 agrees at 7 bases. The CDR3 runs 14 residues. Germline V gene lookup returns CDR1 MDHEN and CDR2 SYDVKM. Trimming took 8 bases from V and 4 from J; bases not matched to a gene: 7. CDR3 DNA sequence: TGTGCCAGCCAGGCGGGGGAGGGCACCGGGGAGCTGTTTTTT. It is translated as CASQAGEGTGELFF. Supplemented by reference TRBV28 and TRBJ2-2, the full variable domain reads DVKVTQSSRYLVKRTGEKVFLECVQDMDHENMFWYRQDPGLGLRLIYFSYDVKMKEKGDIPEGYSVSREKKERFSLILESASTNQTSMYLCASQAGEGTGELFFGEGSRLTVL.

The chain carries TRBV2 and TRBJ2-2; 8 positions match TRBD1. Germline CDR1 and CDR2: SNHLY and FYNNEI. Unmatched junction bases numbered 8, after V lost 7 bases and J lost 1 base. The CDR3 is made up of 16 amino acids. CDR3 nucleotides: TGTGCCAGCAACCTAAGGGGGACAGGGAACACCGGGGAGCTGTTTTTT. This gives the protein CASNLRGTGNTGELFF.

The rearrangement links TRBV5-1 to TRBJ1-6; no clear D gene. CDR1 and CDR2 (germline): SGHRS, YFSETQ. The V end lost 1 base, the J end lost 0 bases, and 5 bases lay between the germline ends. This CDR3 comprises 15 residues. CDR3 protein: CASSLRSSYNSPLHF. CDR3 DNA: TGCGCCAGCAGCTTGCGGAGCTCCTATAATTCACCCCTCCACTTT.

This chain connects TRBV6-2 or TRBV6-3 to TRBJ1-1; the D is unclear. The V end lost 2 bases, the J end lost 6 bases, and 13 bases lay between the germline ends. This CDR3 has 14 residues. Germline V lookup: CDR1 MNHEY, CDR2 SVGEGT. CDR3 coding DNA: TGTGCCAGCAGTTACCACACCCGCGGGCCTGAAGCTTTCTTT. Translation gives CASSYHTRGPEAFF.

CDR3 sequence (DNA): TGTGCCAGCAGTGGGACTTTTGCACAAGAGACCCAGTACTTC. It is translated as CASSGTFAQETQYF. The chain links TRBV5-6 to TRBJ2-5; D is possibly TRBD2 (6 bases). V shed 5 bases and J shed 2 bases, with 13 bases lying between them. CDR1 and CDR2 (germline): SGHDT, YYEEEE. The CDR3 consists of 14 residues.

J is TRBJ2-7 and V is TRBV6-5, with D perhaps matching TRBD2 (5 bases). V dropped 2 bases and J dropped 4 bases, with 9 bases sitting between them. Germline V gives CDR1 MNHEY, CDR2 SVGAGI. The CDR3 loop spans 13 amino acids. The CDR3, as DNA: TGTGCCAGCAGTTACGCGAGGGTTTACGAGCAGTACTTC. Encoded protein: CASSYARVYEQYF.

This chain connects TRBV2 to TRBJ2-7; 12 bases align to TRBD2. With V trimmed by 2 bases and J by 6 bases, 11 bases remained unmatched. Germline V CDR1 and CDR2: SNHLY, FYNNEI. This CDR3 contains 17 residues. CDR3 sequence: CASSEMGLAGGQVEQYF. The CDR3 nucleotides are TGTGCCAGCAGTGAAATGGGCCTAGCGGGGGGGCAGGTCGAGCAGTACTTC.

The chain is built from TRBV18 and TRBJ1-5; weak D call: TRBD1 (6 bases). CDR3 length: 15 amino acids. V was pared by 5 bases and J by 4 bases, with 15 bases between. Germline loops: CDR1 KGHSH, CDR2 LQKENI. The CDR3 bases are TGTGCCAGCTCATCCGGGACACCGACTAATCAGCCCCAGCATTTT. Translation: CASSSGTPTNQPQHF. Supplemented by reference TRBV18 and TRBJ1-5, the full variable domain reads NAGVMQNPRHLVRRRGQEARLRCSPMKGHSHVYWYRQLPEEGLKFMVYLQKENIIDESGMPKERFSAEFPKEGPSILRIQQVVRGDSAAYFCASSSGTPTNQPQHFGDGTRLSIL.

This chain uses TRBV6-5 with TRBJ2-3; weak D call: TRBD1 (6 bases). The CDR3 is made up of 14 amino acids. Trimming stripped 6 bases from V and 6 bases from J, with 16 bases between. Germline V gene sequence: CDR1 MNHEY, CDR2 SVGAGI. The chain's CDR3 is CASSYKTGTDTQYF. CDR3 nucleotide sequence: TGTGCCAGCAGCTACAAAACAGGGACGGATACGCAGTATTTT.

The chain carries TRBV18 and TRBJ2-3, with 11 bases aligning to TRBD2. This CDR3 has 15 residues. The V segment lost 3 bases and the J segment 4 bases; nucleotides outside the gene matches: 3. The germline V gene encodes CDR1 KGHSH and CDR2 LQKENI. The CDR3 reads CASSPIAGGPDTQYF. The DNA for the CDR3 is TGTGCCAGCTCACCCATAGCGGGGGGGCCAGATACGCAGTATTTT.

The chain combines TRBV18 with TRBJ2-7, with TRBD1 matching over 8 bases. Looked up from germline, CDR1 is KGHSH and CDR2 is LQKENI. The CDR3 runs to 15 residues. The V segment lost 2 bases and the J segment 2 bases; nucleotides outside the gene matches: 5. CDR3 sequence reads: CASSPTDRVTYEQYF. The CDR3 DNA sequence: TGTGCCAGCTCACCAACGGACAGGGTCACCTACGAGCAGTACTTC.

This clone was seen just once. The chain is built from TRBV10-3 and TRBJ1-1, with D unclear. The CDR3 is made up of 14 amino acids. CDR1 and CDR2 (germline): ENHRY, SYGVKD. Trimming removed 0 bases from V and 4 bases from J, with 9 bases in between. The CDR3 region is CAISESTGVTEAFF. CDR3 bases: TGTGCCATCAGTGAGTCGACCGGGGTCACTGAAGCTTTCTTT.

V usage is TRBV3-1 (or the pseudogene TRBV3-2) and J usage is TRBJ1-5, with a tentative D call TRBD1 (5 bases). CDR1 LGHDT and CDR2 YNNKEL come from the germline V gene (reference sequence). This CDR3 is built from 12 residues. V was shortened by 4 bases and J by 11 bases, with 12 bases between the two germline ends. In DNA form, the CDR3 reads TGTGCCAGCAGCCTTGGGGCAAGAACCCAGCATTTT. Its translation: CASSLGARTQHF.

The rearrangement joins TRBV11-2 to TRBJ2-4, with 10 nucleotides matching TRBD2. There are 17 residues in the CDR3. V lost 1 base and J lost 8; bases outside the gene matches: 11. Germline V gives CDR1 SGHAT, CDR2 FQNNGV. The chain's CDR3 is CASSLVSSGGASYIQYF. The CDR3 DNA follows: TGTGCCAGCAGCTTAGTTTCCAGCGGGGGGGCTAGTTACATTCAGTACTTC. The variable domain in full, with the rest retrieved from reference TRBV11-2 and TRBJ2-4, is EAGVAQSPRYKIIEKRQSVAFWCNPISGHATLYWYQQILGQGPKLLIQFQNNGVVDDSQLPKDRFSAERLKGVDSTLKIQPAKLEDSAVYLCASSLVSSGGASYIQYFGAGTRLSVL.

The chain is built from TRBV9 and TRBJ2-2; possibly TRBD1 for D (6 bases). The CDR3 loop spans 15 amino acids. The germline V gene encodes CDR1 SGDLS and CDR2 YYNGEE. Trimming took 3 bases from V and 7 from J, leaving 16 bases between them. CDR3 DNA: TGTGCCAGCAGCGCACCCCGGGACATATACGGGGAGCTGTTTTTT. It is translated as CASSAPRDIYGELFF.

The chain carries TRBV2 and TRBJ2-5, with TRBD2 matching 8 bases. CDR1 and CDR2 from the germline V gene are SNHLY and FYNNEI. The V gene end was trimmed by 4 bases and the J gene end by 4 bases; junction bases not matched to a gene: 14. CDR3 size: 17 residues. In DNA, the CDR3 is TGTGCCAGCAGTGGCGGATTGGCGGGGGGCGGGGCAGAGACCCAGTACTTC. Translation gives CASSGGLAGGGAETQYF.

J is TRBJ2-6 and V is TRBV4-1, with D perhaps TRBD1 (6 bases). V lost 5 bases to trimming and J lost 0 bases, with 11 bases between them. Germline CDR1 is MGHRA and CDR2 is YSYEKL. The CDR3 contains 16 residues. The CDR3 protein is CASSIRDTSGANVLTF. The CDR3, as DNA: TGCGCCAGCAGCATCCGGGACACCTCTGGGGCCAACGTCCTGACTTTC.